What follows are 18 T cell receptor beta chains derived from one specimen sequenced in a study of response to subunit inactivated influenza vaccine. TCRdb analysed the RT-PCR reads with MiXCR anew, one entry per CDR3 protein. The table has 650,000 or so distinct CDR3 sequences, 14% seen once; the top ten hold approximately 7.6%. Here the sequenced sample was PBMCs from blood, taken roughly 15 days before vaccination. The receptor set was obtained from a man in his fifties who received an inactivated influenza vaccine.

A remark on this clonotype: The junction and the germline gene differ at one end; a read error may be behind it. The chain joins TRBV12-3 or TRBV12-4 to TRBJ2-5; tentative D call: TRBD2 (5 bases). The CDR3 length is 13 residues. The CDR3 region is CASSPGGPETQCF. CDR3 nucleotides: TGTGCCAGCAGTCCGGGCGGGCCTGAGACCCAGTGCTTC.

Ten or more counts support this clonotype. The rearrangement links TRBV20-1 to TRBJ2-1; 8 nucleotides match TRBD2. V lost 0 bases to trimming and J lost 1 base; unmatched junction nucleotides: 5. Germline CDR1 and CDR2: DFQATT and SNEGSKA (reference sequence). The CDR3 consists of 16 residues. The CDR3 coding sequence is TGCAGTGCTAGAGACCGGGGGGGCCGTTCCTACAATGAGCAGTTCTTC. Translated: CSARDRGGRSYNEQFF.

The chain links TRBV7-2 to TRBJ2-5; no definite D call. In germline, CDR1 is SGHTA, CDR2 FQGNSA. The CDR3 consists of 15 residues. Trimming cost V 1 base and J 0 bases, with 9 bases left between them. CDR3 nucleotides: TGTGCCAGCAGCTTAGGGACCAATAACCAAGAGACCCAGTACTTC. Protein: CASSLGTNNQETQYF.

The chain combines TRBV7-9 with TRBJ2-7; 7 nucleotides match TRBD2. The length of the CDR3 is 16 residues. CDR1 and CDR2 from the germline V gene are SEHNR and FQNEAQ (reference sequence). Trimming cost V 5 bases and J 2 bases; bases outside gene matches: 12. The CDR3 spells CASSPGSGRETYEQYF. CDR3 coding DNA: TGTGCCAGCAGCCCCGGGTCTGGGAGGGAAACCTACGAGCAGTACTTC.

The J gene is TRBJ1-2, the V gene TRBV6-2 or TRBV6-3; D call uncertain. There are 11 residues in the CDR3. From germline, CDR1 is MNHEY and CDR2 SVGEGT. The CDR3 protein is CASGQIHGYTF. DNA of the CDR3: TGTGCTAGCGGGCAGATCCATGGCTACACCTTC.

V usage is TRBV7-2 and J usage is TRBJ1-6, with D possibly matching TRBD1 (6 bases). The CDR3 extends over 16 amino acids. V dropped 1 base and J dropped 0 bases, with 7 bases sitting between them. Germline assignment: CDR1 SGHTA and CDR2 FQGNSA. The CDR3, as DNA: TGTGCCAGCAGCTTAGAACAGGGCTCCTATAATTCACCCCTCCACTTT. Translation gives CASSLEQGSYNSPLHF.

A few counts support this clonotype. This chain uses TRBV4-1 with TRBJ2-1; D remains ambiguous. Germline CDR1 and CDR2: MGHRA and YSYEKL. V lost 2 bases and J 12 bases, leaving 23 bases between the germline ends. The CDR3 loop spans 16 amino acids. The CDR3 region has the DNA TGCGCCAGCAGCCAATCCCGGGCTCCCGGAACCAGCTGGCAGTTCTTC. As protein: CASSQSRAPGTSWQFF.

The chain is built from TRBV5-1 and TRBJ2-1; 10 bases are shared with TRBD2. The germline CDR1 and CDR2 sequences are SGHRS and YFSETQ. The junction had 5 bases not matched to a gene; V was cut back by 2 bases and J by 3 bases. This CDR3 spans 16 amino acids. Here the CDR3 reads CASSLSGGAYYNEQFF. The CDR3, as DNA: TGCGCCAGCAGCTTAAGCGGGGGGGCTTACTACAATGAGCAGTTCTTC.

The chain joins TRBV12-3 or TRBV12-4 to TRBJ2-1; 9 nucleotides agree with TRBD1. V gave up 6 bases and J gave up 2 bases; unmatched junction bases: 5. The CDR3 loop spans 15 amino acids. The chain's CDR3 is CASRRQGDAYNEQFF. CDR3 nucleotides: TGTGCCAGCAGACGACAGGGGGACGCCTACAATGAGCAGTTCTTC.

Many counts were recorded for this clonotype. The V call is TRBV10-3, the J call TRBJ2-5; no clear D gene. V lost 2 bases to trimming and J lost 5 bases, with 9 bases between them. The CDR3 totals 13 residues. Germline CDR1 reads ENHRY; CDR2 reads SYGVKD. The DNA of the CDR3 is TGTGCCATCAGTGAGACAGATTGGGAGACCCAGTACTTC. This codes for CAISETDWETQYF.

The chain links TRBV6-2 or TRBV6-3 to TRBJ1-1; 7 bases are shared with TRBD1. Per the germline V gene, CDR1 is MNHEY and CDR2 is SVGEGT. The trim removed 0 bases at V and 7 bases at J, leaving 2 bases unmatched. CDR3 length: 13 residues. The CDR3 region has the DNA TGTGCCAGCAGTTACTCTACAGGGGTTGAAGCTTTCTTT. Translation gives CASSYSTGVEAFF.

This clonotype was detected only a few times. V is TRBV9 and J is TRBJ2-3; D remains unclear. The length of the CDR3 is 15 residues. V was pared by 1 base and J by 5 bases, with 14 bases between. Germline V gives CDR1 SGDLS, CDR2 YYNGEE. The CDR3 spells CASSVWSDSRDTQYF. The CDR3 nucleotides are TGTGCCAGCAGCGTATGGAGTGATTCTCGAGATACGCAGTATTTT.

This chain connects TRBV7-9 to TRBJ2-3, with D perhaps matching TRBD2 (6 bases). CDR1 SEHNR and CDR2 FQNEAQ come from the germline V gene (reference sequence). This CDR3 is 14 amino acids long. With 9 bases removed from V and 4 bases from J, the gap between germline ends came to 17 bases. The CDR3 sequence is CASGKAGLADTQYF. DNA for the CDR3: TGTGCCAGTGGCAAGGCGGGATTGGCAGATACGCAGTATTTT. The whole variable domain, filled in from reference TRBV7-9 and TRBJ2-3, reads DTGVSQNPRHKITKRGQNVTFRCDPISEHNRLYWYRQTLGQGPEFLTYFQNEAQLEKSRLLSDRFSAERPKGSFSTLEIQRTEQGDSAMYLCASGKAGLADTQYFGPGTRLTVL.

J is TRBJ2-1 and V is TRBV4-3, with 14 bases fitting TRBD2. J gave up 8 bases and V 4 bases, and 7 bases lay outside the gene matches. The CDR3 runs 16 residues. Germline V gene data show CDR1 as LGHNA and CDR2 as YSLEER. This chain's CDR3 is CASSRRLAGGPDEQFF. The DNA for the CDR3 is TGCGCCAGCAGCCGACGACTAGCGGGAGGGCCAGATGAGCAGTTCTTC.

The chain carries TRBV6-2 or TRBV6-3 and TRBJ1-2; D is possibly TRBD1 (5 bases). This CDR3 comprises 11 residues. From germline, CDR1 is MNHEY and CDR2 SVGEGT. V was pared by 10 bases and J by 2 bases, with 8 bases between. The CDR3, as DNA: TGTGCCACGGGACGGAACTATGGCTACACCTTC. It specifies CATGRNYGYTF.

The chain carries TRBV12-3 or TRBV12-4 and TRBJ1-1; possible D gene TRBD1, 6 bases. The CDR3 is 14 amino acids. The germline V and J ends were trimmed by 6 bases and 3 bases, with 14 bases remaining between them. As DNA, the CDR3 is TGTGCCAGCAGGAGTCATCAGGGGTACACTGAAGCTTTCTTT. Its protein product is CASRSHQGYTEAFF.

The genes are TRBV5-1 and TRBJ1-5; perhaps TRBD1 as D (5 bases). V lost 0 bases and J lost 7, with 14 bases in between. The CDR3 spans 15 residues. CDR1 is SGHRS, CDR2 YFSETQ, per germline. The CDR3 bases are TGCGCCAGCAGCTTGGCTGGGGGTCTCAGGCAGCCCCAGCATTTT. This sequence encodes CASSLAGGLRQPQHF.

This chain uses TRBV20-1 with TRBJ2-7; TRBD1 aligns across 7 bases. V lost 1 base, J lost 3 bases, and 18 bases stayed unmatched. Per germline, CDR1 DFQATT and CDR2 SNEGSKA (reference sequence). The CDR3 is 18 amino acids. Here the CDR3 DNA reads TGCAGTGCTAGAGTAAGTTTATTTGAGGGGGCGAAGTTCTACGAGCAGTACTTC. Translation gives CSARVSLFEGAKFYEQYF.